This TCR beta chain was obtained from a study of blood T cell repertoires in COVID-19. Study in general: The origin of the acute and convalescent COVID-19 samples was the United States, Italy and Spain. Nucleic acid was either cDNA or gDNA, and it came from T cells, B-cell-depleted T cells, or PBMCs.

TCRdb's copy holds only in-frame clones and misses some; the assay was immunoSEQ multiplex PCR. Of about 300,000 clones listed, about 91% were seen once; the top ten hold roughly 6.9%. The sample comprised peripheral blood. This TCR was sampled from a woman aged 30 to 39 who had recovered from COVID-19.

CDR3 loop: CASSFSGGAGNTIYF. The CDR3 nucleotides are TGCGCCAGCAGCTTCTCCGGCGGTGCTGGAAACACCATATATTTT. The rearrangement links TRBV5-1 to TRBJ1-3, with D unclear. The CDR3 totals 15 residues. Deletions cut 2 bases from V and 2 bases from J, with 11 bases between. Germline loops: CDR1 SGHRS, CDR2 YFSETQ.